The 25 T cell receptor beta chains below come from one sample, sequenced in a study of blood T cell repertoires in COVID-19. TCRdb keeps only in-frame clones here, not all; method: immunoSEQ multiplex PCR. The repertoire includes a few hundred thousand clones, approximately 91% of them detected once, and around 7.9% sits in the top ten. Sequencing was done on a sample of PBMCs or T cells enriched from blood (not recorded which). The origin of the receptors is a woman aged 55-75 years who had recovered from COVID-19.

The CDR3 DNA sequence: TGTGCCAGCAGTGAAGCGGGGACAGCTAATGAAAAACTGTTTTTT. Protein product: CASSEAGTANEKLFF. The chain carries TRBV2 and TRBJ1-4; 7 nucleotides match TRBD1. J was trimmed by 3 bases and V by 0 bases; bases with no gene match: 1. The CDR3 has 15 amino acids. Germline CDR1 is SNHLY and CDR2 is FYNNEI.

This clone has just a few counts. CDR3 sequence reads: CASSQFQGARDTQYF. The CDR3 nucleotides read TGTGCCAGCAGCCAATTCCAGGGGGCGAGAGATACGCAGTATTTT. The chain has TRBV14 and TRBJ2-3; 8 positions agree with TRBD1. This CDR3 has 15 amino acids. V was clipped by 2 bases and J by 5 bases; unmatched bases: 6. Looked up from germline, CDR1 is SGHDN and CDR2 is FVKESK. The full variable domain, rest sourced from reference TRBV14 and TRBJ2-3, is EAGVTQFPSHSVIEKGQTVTLRCDPISGHDNLYWYRRVMGKEIKFLLHFVKESKQDESGMPNNRFLAERTGGTYSTLKVQPAELEDSGVYFCASSQFQGARDTQYFGPGTRLTVL.

This chain joins TRBV19 and TRBJ1-2; D perhaps matches TRBD1 (5 bases). CDR3 length equals 12 residues. V was shortened by 1 base and J by 8 bases, with 8 bases between the two germline ends. Looked up from germline, CDR1 is LNHDA and CDR2 is SQIVND (reference sequence). CDR3 sequence (DNA): TGTGCCAGTAGTATAGGGGGCCGGGGCTACACCTTC. The encoded protein is CASSIGGRGYTF.

The V and J genes are TRBV2 and TRBJ1-2; D unclear. Germline V gene sequence: CDR1 SNHLY, CDR2 FYNNEI. This CDR3 is 13 amino acids long. The V gene lost 5 bases and the J gene lost 2 bases, with 9 bases spanning the gap. In DNA form, the CDR3 reads TGTGCCAGCAGTTTCGGGTCGAACTATGGCTACACCTTC. Protein product: CASSFGSNYGYTF.

This chain uses TRBV29-1 with TRBJ1-1, with 10 bases matching TRBD1. Looked up from germline, CDR1 is SQVTM and CDR2 is ANQGSEA. V shed 7 bases, J shed 5 bases, and the junction held 10 bases outside the gene matches. The CDR3 is 14 residues long. The CDR3 DNA reads TGCAGCGCCGACTACCGGACAGGGGGGACTGAAGCTTTCTTT. The encoded protein is CSADYRTGGTEAFF.

The chain joins TRBV6-5 to TRBJ1-6, with D perhaps matching TRBD1 (5 bases). The CDR3 is 15 amino acids. V dropped 2 bases and J dropped 6 bases, with 11 bases sitting between them. CDR1 is MNHEY and CDR2 is SVGAGI in the germline V gene. CDR3 protein: CASSYGHPSNSPLHF. DNA of the CDR3: TGTGCCAGCAGTTACGGACACCCGAGTAATTCACCCCTCCACTTT.

The rearrangement uses TRBV9 and TRBJ1-2; the match to TRBD1 covers 8 bases. Germline CDR1 is SGDLS and CDR2 is YYNGEE. This CDR3 is built from 15 residues. V lost 4 bases to trimming and J lost 4 bases; unmatched junction nucleotides: 9. CDR3 residues: CASSNPGTGGYGYTF. Here the CDR3 DNA reads TGTGCCAGCAGCAACCCAGGGACAGGTGGCTATGGCTACACCTTC.

The chain couples TRBV19 to TRBJ2-7, with 8 bases that match TRBD1. This CDR3 is built from 15 residues. Germline V gene lookup returns CDR1 LNHDA and CDR2 SQIVND (reference sequence). Losses at the gene ends were 4 bases for V and 6 bases for J; bases not matched to a gene: 11. CDR3 nucleotide sequence: TGTGCCAGTAGTACACCAGGGGGCGGATCGAGCGAGCAGTACTTC. Translation: CASSTPGGGSSEQYF.

The V gene is TRBV5-5, the J gene TRBJ1-2; weak D call: TRBD1 (5 bases). Germline CDR1 is SGHKS and CDR2 is YYEKEE (reference sequence). The V gene lost 0 bases and the J gene lost 1 base, with 10 bases spanning the gap. The CDR3 has 15 residues. CDR3 sequence reads: CASSLAPGFNYGYTF. The CDR3 coding sequence is TGTGCCAGCAGCTTGGCTCCAGGGTTTAACTATGGCTACACCTTC.

The chain joins TRBV6-5 to TRBJ2-7; D not resolved. CDR1 MNHEY and CDR2 SVGAGI come from the germline V gene. The CDR3 sequence is 14 residues long. Trimming pared 7 bases from V and 4 bases from J, leaving 17 bases between. The CDR3 DNA follows: TGTGCCAGCACACCTTACCAGGCAGAGTACGAGCAGTACGTC. Translated, it gives CASTPYQAEYEQYV.

This clone has just one count. The gene calls are TRBV5-6 and TRBJ2-1; possibly TRBD2 for D (6 bases). CDR3 length: 16 amino acids. Germline assignment: CDR1 SGHDT and CDR2 YYEEEE. V shed 1 base and J shed 7 bases, with 18 bases lying between them. CDR3 in amino acids: CASSLTGLIVRNEQFF. CDR3 coding DNA: TGTGCCAGCAGCTTGACAGGACTAATCGTTAGGAATGAGCAGTTCTTC.

The chain links TRBV27 to TRBJ1-1, with 8 positions matching TRBD1. Per the germline V gene, CDR1 is MNHEY and CDR2 is SMNVEV (reference sequence). J gave up 5 bases and V 6 bases, and 5 bases lay outside the gene matches. This CDR3 region has 13 residues. As DNA, the CDR3 is TGTGCCAGCAGAGGGAGACAGGGGACTGAAGCTTTCTTT. Amino acid sequence: CASRGRQGTEAFF.

This chain uses TRBV6-5 with TRBJ2-7; 7 positions match TRBD1. This CDR3 contains 13 residues. Unmatched junction bases numbered 4, after V lost 5 bases and J lost 3 bases. CDR1 is MNHEY, CDR2 SVGAGI, per germline. The CDR3 loop is CASSQRQGYEQYV. Here the CDR3 DNA reads TGTGCCAGCAGTCAAAGACAGGGCTACGAGCAGTACGTC.

J is TRBJ2-5 and V is TRBV7-6; 8 nucleotides align to TRBD1. Germline assignment: CDR1 SGHVS and CDR2 FNYEAQ. The CDR3 contains 16 residues. Trimming cost V 3 bases and J 5 bases; bases outside gene matches: 11. CDR3 DNA sequence: TGTGCCAGCAGCTTTGGCCTAGGACAGGGTGGGGAGACCCAGTACTTC. Translation: CASSFGLGQGGETQYF.

The chain links TRBV24-1 to TRBJ2-2; 8 nucleotides line up with TRBD1. The V gene's germline CDR1 is KGHDR and CDR2 SFDVKD. The CDR3 consists of 16 residues. Trimming at V came to 4 bases and at J to 5 bases, leaving 8 bases not matched to a gene. CDR3 nucleotides: TGTGCCACCAGTGAACGGACAGGGAGTAGGACCGGGGAGCTGTTTTTT. Protein product: CATSERTGSRTGELFF.

This chain joins TRBV5-8 and TRBJ2-3; 10 bases agree with TRBD2. Germline V gene lookup returns CDR1 SGHTS and CDR2 YDEGEE. V trimming: 0 bases; J trimming: 4 bases; junction bases outside the gene matches: 5. The CDR3 runs 16 residues. DNA of the CDR3: TGTGCCAGCAGCTTGGGAGCGGGGGGGCGGGCAGATACGCAGTATTTT. It encodes CASSLGAGGRADTQYF.

CDR3 DNA sequence: TGTGCCAGCACTAAAGGGGGGGATGGAAACACCATATATTTT. The encoded protein is CASTKGGDGNTIYF. The V call is TRBV28, the J call TRBJ1-3, with D tentatively TRBD1 (6 bases). CDR1 is MDHEN and CDR2 is SYDVKM in the germline V gene. V was clipped by 7 bases and J by 3 bases, with 13 bases between them. The CDR3 length is 14 residues.

This clone was observed a few times. The CDR3 sequence is CASSQAGGQGGTEQYF. The CDR3 DNA reads as TGTGCCAGCAGCCAAGCGGGGGGACAGGGAGGAACCGAGCAGTACTTC. The chain recombines TRBV3-1 (or the pseudogene TRBV3-2) with TRBJ2-7; 9 nucleotides line up with TRBD1. J lost 6 bases, V lost 1 base, and 10 bases had no gene match. The CDR3 sequence is 16 residues long. Germline CDR1 and CDR2: LGHDT and YNNKEL (reference sequence).

The table lists this clone with a count of one. The chain joins TRBV13 to TRBJ2-3; D is uncertain. The CDR3 is 11 amino acids. The V gene lost 6 bases and the J gene lost 3 bases, with 4 bases spanning the gap. The germline V gene has CDR1 PRHDT and CDR2 FYEKMQ (reference sequence). The CDR3 spells CASRLTDTQYF. As DNA, the CDR3 is TGTGCCAGCAGACTTACAGATACGCAGTATTTT.

This clone appeared once. The chain joins TRBV6-5 to TRBJ2-1; the D is unclear. The V and J ends lost 7 bases and 6 bases respectively, with 13 bases between them. This CDR3 comprises 13 residues. The V gene's germline CDR1 is MNHEY and CDR2 SVGAGI. The CDR3 nucleotides are TGTGCCAGCACTTCAACTTCAACCAATGAGCAGTTCTTC. The encoded protein is CASTSTSTNEQFF.

The chain links TRBV28 to TRBJ2-3; 7 nucleotides match TRBD2. The CDR3 has 13 residues. Germline CDR1 is MDHEN and CDR2 is SYDVKM. Losses at the gene ends were 10 bases for V and 4 bases for J; bases not matched to a gene: 8. The CDR3 coding sequence is TGTGCCACCCGCGGGGGTAGAGCAGATACGCAGTATTTT. Translation: CATRGGRADTQYF.

The chain joins TRBV25-1 to TRBJ1-3; D call uncertain. CDR1 MGHDK and CDR2 SYGVNS come from the germline V gene. The length of the CDR3 is 14 residues. The V gene lost 8 bases and the J gene lost 7 bases, with 18 bases spanning the gap. The CDR3 coding sequence is TGTGCCAGCGGAGGAGGGTACGGATCCAACACCATATATTTT. It encodes CASGGGYGSNTIYF.

The chain combines TRBV2 with TRBJ1-3; perhaps TRBD1 as D (5 bases). Between the trimmed V and J ends, which lost 10 bases and 0 bases, there was a span of 7 bases. This CDR3 has 12 amino acids. Germline V gene data show CDR1 as SNHLY and CDR2 as FYNNEI. The CDR3, as DNA: TGTGCCACGACAGTCTCTGGAAACACCATATATTTT. Amino acids: CATTVSGNTIYF. The variable domain in full, with the rest retrieved from reference TRBV2 and TRBJ1-3, is EPEVTQTPSHQVTQMGQEVILRCVPISNHLYFYWYRQILGQKVEFLVSFYNNEISEKSEIFDDQFSVERPDGSNFTLKIRSTKLEDSAMYFCATTVSGNTIYFGEGSWLTVV.

This clone was detected only a few times. The chain joins TRBV3-1 (or the pseudogene TRBV3-2) to TRBJ1-1; D is undetermined. V was cut by 1 base and J by 7 bases, with 13 bases left in between. The germline gives CDR1 LGHDT, CDR2 YNNKEL (reference sequence). This CDR3 region has 14 residues. The CDR3 region has the DNA TGTGCCAGCAGCCAAGCAACAGAGGGCGGTGAAGCTTTCTTT. This codes for CASSQATEGGEAFF.

This clone was seen a few times. The V and J genes are TRBV10-3 and TRBJ2-7; the match to TRBD1 covers 10 bases. The CDR3 is 13 amino acids. V lost 10 bases, J lost 4 bases, and 7 bases stayed unmatched. Germline CDR1 reads ENHRY; CDR2 reads SYGVKD. The CDR3 bases are TGTGCCAGCCAAACGGGACAGGGGTACGAGCAGTACTTC. It encodes CASQTGQGYEQYF.